Listed below are T cell receptor beta chains from one sample, sequenced in a study of T cell responses to AZD1222 COVID-19 vaccine. Profiling relied on immunoSEQ multiplex PCR, and the TCRdb table lists in-frame clones only, not all of them. The sample lists under 150,000 clones, over 90% occurring once. This sample comprised peripheral blood, obtained on day 0 of AZD1222 vaccination. These receptors all stem from an adult in good health. Both conserved end residues are part of each CDR3. The D gene is left open where the match is weak. Clone size appears in some rows only: once, few, many, or a class for an expanded clone.

D,size,J,V,CDR3,DNA
TRBD1,NA,TRBJ1-3,TRBV3-1/TRBV3-2,CASSQHGQGGNTIYF,TGTGCCAGCAGCCAACACGGACAGGGTGGAAACACCATATATTTT
NA,few,TRBJ2-2,TRBV7-6,CASSVQGTGELFF,TGTGCCAGCAGCGTCCAGGGTACCGGGGAGCTGTTTTTT
NA,few,TRBJ2-7,TRBV7-2,CASSLEPSPYEQYF,TGTGCCAGCAGCTTAGAGCCCTCCCCCTACGAGCAGTACTTC
NA,NA,TRBJ1-4,TRBV5-4,CATRPGGVNEKLFF,TGTGCCACGCGGCCGGGGGGAGTAAATGAAAAACTGTTTTTT
NA,once,TRBJ1-1,TRBV28,CASSLPRGNTEAFF,TGTGCCAGCAGTCTCCCCCGCGGGAACACTGAAGCTTTCTTT
NA,NA,TRBJ1-1,TRBV6-1,CASSELRYSDLEAFF,TGTGCCAGCAGTGAGCTTAGATACAGCGACCTAGAAGCTTTCTTT
TRBD2,NA,TRBJ2-5,TRBV4-1,CASSPTSGGALETQYF,TGCGCCAGCAGCCCGACTAGCGGGGGGGCCCTTGAGACCCAGTACTTC
NA,NA,TRBJ1-6,TRBV11-2,CASSLIPRSYNSPLHF,TGTGCCAGCAGCTTAATCCCCAGGTCATATAATTCACCCCTCCACTTT
NA,NA,TRBJ1-2,TRBV3-1/TRBV3-2,CASSQDPYGYTF,TGTGCCAGCAGCCAAGATCCCTATGGCTACACCTTC
NA,once,TRBJ2-7,TRBV10-1,CARQDSEPYEQYF,TGCGCCAGGCAAGACAGTGAACCCTACGAGCAGTACTTC
NA,NA,TRBJ1-3,TRBV19,CAISDIGNTIYF,TGTGCCATCTCGGACATTGGAAACACCATATATTTT
NA,NA,TRBJ1-1,TRBV12-3/TRBV12-4,CASSLQSEAFF,TGTGCCAGCAGTTTACAGTCTGAAGCTTTCTTT
NA,NA,TRBJ2-7,TRBV5-1,CASSLDSNTYEQYF,TGCGCCAGCAGCTTGGACTCGAATACCTACGAGCAGTACTTC
NA,NA,TRBJ2-7,TRBV18,CASSPLQGPSYEQYF,TGTGCCAGCTCACCGCTACAGGGTCCCTCCTACGAGCAGTACTTC
NA,NA,TRBJ1-4,TRBV7-9,CASSSVLEKLFF,TGTGCCAGCAGCTCGGTGCTTGAAAAACTGTTTTTT
NA,NA,TRBJ2-7,TRBV18,CASSPNFNEQYF,TGTGCCAGCTCACCAAATTTCAACGAGCAGTACTTC
NA,NA,TRBJ1-6,TRBV9,CASSVTPGWNSPLHF,TGTGCCAGCAGCGTAACTCCCGGGTGGAATTCACCCCTCCACTTT
TRBD1,NA,TRBJ1-3,TRBV11-2,CASSLEGQYTLNHSGNTIYF,TGTGCCAGCAGCTTAGAGGGACAGTACACACTAAACCACTCTGGAAACACCATATATTTT
TRBD1,NA,TRBJ1-1,TRBV2,CASSEYRGGTEAFF,TGTGCCAGCAGTGAATACAGGGGAGGCACTGAAGCTTTCTTT
TRBD1,NA,TRBJ1-5,TRBV6-6,CASSYRDRLNQPQHF,TGTGCCAGCAGTTACCGGGACAGACTCAATCAGCCCCAGCATTTT
TRBD1,NA,TRBJ2-5,TRBV11-2,CASSLAGTGGRETQYF,TGTGCCAGCAGCTTAGCTGGGACAGGGGGCCGAGAGACCCAGTACTTC
NA,NA,TRBJ1-6,TRBV6-5,CASSYSNSPLHF,TGTGCCAGCAGTTACAGCAATTCACCCCTCCACTTT
TRBD1,NA,TRBJ1-4,TRBV3-1/TRBV3-2,CASSPPGQGGEKLFF,TGTGCCAGCAGCCCGCCGGGACAGGGCGGGGAAAAACTGTTTTTT
NA,NA,TRBJ2-1,TRBV20-1,CSASSPGLLEQFF,TGCAGTGCTAGTTCCCCGGGGCTGCTTGAGCAGTTCTTC
NA,NA,TRBJ2-2,TRBV7-6,CASSLEGTVDTGELFF,TGTGCCAGCAGCTTAGAAGGGACGGTCGACACCGGGGAGCTGTTTTTT
TRBD1,NA,TRBJ1-1,TRBV3-1/TRBV3-2,CASSQGQGNTEAFF,TGTGCCAGCAGCCAGGGACAGGGGAACACTGAAGCTTTCTTT
NA,once,TRBJ2-1,TRBV18,CASSTTGDNEQFF,TGTGCCAGCTCAACGACGGGGGACAATGAGCAGTTCTTC
NA,NA,TRBJ1-1,TRBV12-3/TRBV12-4,CASSLPGAREAFF,TGTGCCAGCAGTTTGCCGGGGGCGAGGGAAGCTTTCTTT
TRBD1,once,TRBJ1-1,TRBV4-1,CASSQTQGGHTEAFF,TGCGCCAGCAGCCAAACCCAAGGGGGCCACACTGAAGCTTTCTTT
NA,NA,TRBJ2-1,TRBV5-1,CASIPGWGSYNEQFF,TGCGCCAGCATCCCAGGATGGGGCTCCTACAATGAGCAGTTCTTC
NA,NA,TRBJ2-6,TRBV18,CASSRESGANVLTF,TGTGCCAGCTCACGGGAATCTGGGGCCAACGTCCTGACTTTC
NA,NA,TRBJ1-2,TRBV27,CASSGWGGYTF,TGTGCCAGCAGTGGCTGGGGTGGCTACACCTTC
TRBD1,NA,TRBJ2-7,TRBV6-2/TRBV6-3,CASSTRQGAVYEQYF,TGTGCCAGCAGTACCCGACAGGGGGCAGTCTACGAGCAGTACTTC
TRBD1,NA,TRBJ1-1,TRBV7-6,CASSSQQGTEAFF,TGTGCCAGCAGCTCACAACAGGGGACTGAAGCTTTCTTT
TRBD1,NA,TRBJ2-5,TRBV5-1,CASSVGTGYQETQYF,TGCGCCAGCAGCGTAGGGACAGGCTACCAAGAGACCCAGTACTTC
TRBD1,NA,TRBJ2-1,TRBV25-1,CATPNGTGNNEQFF,TGTGCCACCCCGAACGGGACAGGGAACAATGAGCAGTTCTTC
TRBD1,NA,TRBJ2-7,TRBV27,CASSSPGQGSYEQYF,TGTGCCAGCAGTTCGCCAGGACAGGGCTCCTACGAGCAGTACTTC
NA,NA,TRBJ1-5,TRBV6-6,CASSYGGYSNQPQHF,TGTGCCAGCAGTTACGGCGGATATAGCAATCAGCCCCAGCATTTT
NA,NA,TRBJ2-5,TRBV7-2,CASSLVGQETQYF,TGTGCCAGCAGCTTAGTAGGGCAAGAGACCCAGTACTTC
NA,NA,TRBJ1-2,TRBV19,CASSMRDSRDGYTF,TGTGCCAGTAGTATGAGAGATTCACGGGATGGCTACACCTTC
NA,NA,TRBJ1-2,TRBV6-6,CASSLTGSDGYTF,TGTGCCAGCAGTTTAACAGGGTCGGATGGCTACACCTTC
TRBD2,NA,TRBJ2-1,TRBV5-4,CASSPPTSGGAGEQFF,TGTGCCAGCAGCCCTCCGACTAGCGGGGGGGCGGGTGAGCAGTTCTTC
TRBD1,NA,TRBJ1-1,TRBV29-1,CSVDRGIGTEAFF,TGCAGCGTGGACAGGGGAATCGGCACTGAAGCTTTCTTT
NA,NA,TRBJ1-2,TRBV7-9,CASSRHSSDGYGYTF,TGTGCCAGCAGCCGGCATTCTTCTGACGGGTATGGCTACACCTTC
NA,NA,TRBJ2-3,TRBV5-5,CASSYSTDTQYF,TGTGCCAGCAGCTACAGCACAGATACGCAGTATTTT
TRBD1,NA,TRBJ1-5,TRBV19,CASSTQGAYQPQHF,TGTGCCAGTAGTACACAGGGGGCCTATCAGCCCCAGCATTTT
NA,NA,TRBJ2-1,TRBV18,CASSPTSTASYNEQFF,TGTGCCAGCTCACCAACCTCGACCGCTTCCTACAATGAGCAGTTCTTC
NA,NA,TRBJ1-6,TRBV7-8,CASSLGVLNSPLHF,TGTGCCAGCAGCTTGGGGGTCCTGAATTCACCCCTCCACTTT
TRBD1,NA,TRBJ1-5,TRBV7-9,CASSLGQGRGSNQPQHF,TGTGCCAGCAGCTTAGGACAGGGACGGGGCAGCAATCAGCCCCAGCATTTT
TRBD1,few,TRBJ2-5,TRBV5-1,CASSTRQGGRETQYF,TGCGCCAGCAGCACTAGACAGGGGGGCCGTGAGACCCAGTACTTC
NA,few,TRBJ2-1,TRBV18,CASSVDRNYNEQFF,TGTGCCAGCTCAGTCGACAGGAACTACAATGAGCAGTTCTTC
TRBD2,NA,TRBJ2-1,TRBV19,CASSIDGTSGGPYNEQFF,TGTGCCAGTAGTATAGATGGGACTAGCGGGGGCCCTTACAATGAGCAGTTCTTC
NA,NA,TRBJ1-4,TRBV6-6,CASSYANEKLFF,TGTGCCAGCAGTTACGCTAATGAAAAACTGTTTTTT
TRBD1,NA,TRBJ2-7,TRBV5-1,CASSWDRVYEQYF,TGCGCCAGCAGCTGGGACAGAGTCTACGAGCAGTACTTC
NA,once,TRBJ1-1,TRBV9,CASSARGTEAFF,TGTGCCAGCAGCGCCCGAGGCACTGAAGCTTTCTTT
NA,NA,TRBJ1-3,TRBV10-3,CAITEDLSGNTIYF,TGTGCCATCACCGAGGACCTCTCTGGAAACACCATATATTTT
NA,NA,TRBJ1-4,TRBV6-5,CASSYSGVEKLFF,TGTGCCAGCAGTTACTCGGGGGTGGAAAAACTGTTTTTT